This T cell receptor (beta chain) was captured by sequencing in a study of blood T cell repertoires in COVID-19. Study overall: T cells, B-cell-depleted T cells, or PBMCs supplied cDNA or gDNA.

The data were produced by immunoSEQ multiplex PCR, yet TCRdb's version contains in-frame clones alone and is incomplete. The repertoire holds 35,000 to 55,000 clones, with over 70% as singletons. Germline loops: CDR1 KGHSH, CDR2 LQKENI. The CDR3 runs to 14 residues. V dropped 3 bases and J dropped 5 bases, with 13 bases sitting between them. The chain links TRBV18 to TRBJ2-5; D might be TRBD1 (5 bases). This receptor was obtained from a human donor in a cohort sampled during active COVID-19. The sequenced sample consisted of peripheral blood. The DNA of the CDR3 is TGTGCCAGCTCACCCCTACCTGGGGCGGAGACCCAGTACTTC. This encodes CASSPLPGAETQYF.